This T cell receptor (beta chain) was identified in a study of blood T cell repertoires in COVID-19. Clones were read by immunoSEQ multiplex PCR, and TCRdb kept only the in-frame ones, dropping some. The sample contains approximately 120,000 clones, nearly 85% of which appear only once. Germline V lookup: CDR1 LNHDA, CDR2 SQIVND (reference sequence). The V and J ends lost 5 bases and 8 bases, in that order; junction bases with no gene match: 14. The CDR3 has 15 residues. This clonotype originated in a woman between 50 and 59 years old with acute or convalescent COVID-19. The chain combines TRBV19 with TRBJ1-2; 7 bases map to TRBD1. Sequencing was performed on peripheral blood. CDR3 protein: CASSSQGGGAEGYTF. Here the CDR3 DNA reads TGTGCCAGTAGTTCCCAAGGAGGGGGCGCAGAAGGCTACACCTTC. Filled out from reference TRBV19 and TRBJ1-2, the complete variable domain reads DGGITQSPKYLFRKEGQNVTLSCEQNLNHDAMYWYRQDPGQGLRLIYYSQIVNDFQKGDIAEGYSVSREKKESFPLTVTSAQKNPTAFYLCASSSQGGGAEGYTFGSGTRLTVV.